The clone carrying this T cell receptor beta chain was detected only once. What it binds is unknown. These data come from a study of cytomegalovirus exposure and HLA in healthy donors. Turning to the study itself: Both the approximately 130 validation repertoires and the 600 to 700 first-cohort repertoires used the same platform, as reported by a later analysis.

Whole-study findings and limits: Overall, around 150 TCR beta chains were annotated as cytomegalovirus-associated. That first-cohort TCR clusters tended to co-occur in the approximately 110 validation repertoires was found in a later analysis.

The donors were in the roughly 120-subject validation cohort, distinct from the roughly 600-subject first cohort. This table comes from immunoSEQ multiplex PCR, and its TCRdb copy is limited to in-frame clones, with some not included. The sample yields fewer than 150,000 clones, roughly 90% seen once. The TCR comes from a young man in good health and CMV-seronegative. Material for sequencing was PBMCs.

As DNA, the CDR3 is TGTGCCAGTAAGGGGGATGGCTACACCTTC. Translated: CASKGDGYTF. The chain joins TRBV19 to TRBJ1-2; perhaps TRBD1 as D (6 bases). Germline lookup yields CDR1 LNHDA and CDR2 SQIVND (reference sequence). This CDR3 region has 10 residues. The ends were cut back, 7 bases at V and 6 bases at J, with 6 bases in the middle.